What follows are 5 T cell receptor beta chains derived from one specimen sequenced in a study of cytomegalovirus exposure and HLA in healthy donors (dated by TCRdb to about 2017). Library preparation employed the immunoSEQ multiplex PCR assay. For the multiplex PCR, a mixture combining 60 forward primers for TCR Vbeta segments and 13 reverse primers for TCR Jbeta segments was used. In its TCRdb copy, this immuneACCESS table keeps in-frame sequences only and misses some clones. Where compared with another copy, unresolved V genes explain less than half of these, and the others have no known cause. For this sample, the table gives 180,000 or so clones. The top ten clonotypes cover 0.7% to 0.8% of the sample. Sequencing input: PBMCs. These receptors were collected from a woman under 30 in good health and CMV-seropositive.

The chain recombines TRBV7-2 with TRBJ2-1; tentative D call: TRBD2 (5 bases). Trimming removed 3 bases from V and 0 bases from J, with 9 bases in between. CDR3 length: 15 amino acids. Germline lookup yields CDR1 SGHTA and CDR2 FQGNSA. The CDR3 nucleotides read TGTGCCAGCAGCTTTGTGGGGAGCTCCTACAATGAGCAGTTCTTC. It specifies CASSFVGSSYNEQFF.

This chain links TRBV6-1 with TRBJ2-1; D uncertain. CDR1 is MNHNS and CDR2 is SASEGT in the germline V gene. The CDR3 runs 13 residues. Trimming removed 5 bases at V and 5 bases at J, with 10 bases between. CDR3 in DNA: TGTGCCAGCAGTCTTATTTATAACAATGAGCAGTTCTTC. This encodes CASSLIYNNEQFF.

This chain uses TRBV11-3 with TRBJ2-5; TRBD1 matches 7 bases. The CDR3 sequence is 19 residues long. The V gene end was trimmed by 3 bases and the J gene end by 4 bases; junction bases not matched to a gene: 20. Germline CDR1 and CDR2: SGHNT and YENEEA. CDR3 DNA: TGTGCCAGCAGCTTCCATACCCTACGGACAGGTGTTTCAGGAGAGACCCAGTACTTC. Translation gives CASSFHTLRTGVSGETQYF.

This rearrangement joins TRBV5-4 to TRBJ2-3; D gene ambiguous. V lost 2 bases and J lost 2, with 6 bases in between. CDR3 size: 13 residues. Looked up from germline, CDR1 is SGHNT and CDR2 is YYREEE (reference sequence). Written as DNA, the CDR3 is TGTGCCAGCAGCTTACTCTCCACAGATACGCAGTATTTT. Amino acid sequence: CASSLLSTDTQYF.

The chain combines TRBV27 with TRBJ2-5, with 8 bases lining up with TRBD2. The CDR3 runs to 15 residues. Germline V gives CDR1 MNHEY, CDR2 SMNVEV (reference sequence). Losses at the gene ends were 5 bases for V and 5 bases for J; bases not matched to a gene: 10. The CDR3 sequence is CASSTSGGAFETQYF. CDR3 DNA: TGTGCCAGCAGTACCTCCGGGGGGGCCTTTGAGACCCAGTACTTC.